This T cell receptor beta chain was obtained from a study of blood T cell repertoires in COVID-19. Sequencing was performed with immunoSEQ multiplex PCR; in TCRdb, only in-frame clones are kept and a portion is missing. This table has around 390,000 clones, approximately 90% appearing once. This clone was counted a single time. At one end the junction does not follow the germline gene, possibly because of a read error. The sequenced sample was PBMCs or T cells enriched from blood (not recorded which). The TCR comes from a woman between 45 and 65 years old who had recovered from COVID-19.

The DNA for the CDR3 is TGTGCTAGCAGCTCGGGACTAGCGGTTTACAATGAGCAGTTCTTC. It yields the protein CASSSGLAVYNEQFF. The rearrangement joins TRBV7-7 to TRBJ2-1, with 11 bases aligning to TRBD2. CDR1 and CDR2 from the germline V gene are SSHAT and FNYEAQ (reference sequence). This CDR3 has 15 residues.